Listed here are 13 T cell receptor beta chains from one sample, sequenced in a study of naive CD8 T cells in extremely preterm neonates. TCRdb's copy holds only in-frame clones and misses some; the assay was immunoSEQ multiplex PCR. The sample has 5,000 to 6,500 clones; 95% to 98% are singletons. The sequenced sample consisted of naive CD8+ T cells from blood. The receptors come from a human donor in good health.

This chain connects TRBV9 to TRBJ1-2, with a possible D match to TRBD1 (5 bases). The germline gives CDR1 SGDLS, CDR2 YYNGEE. Trimming took 3 bases from V and 7 from J, leaving 10 bases between them. This CDR3 contains 12 residues. The CDR3 is CASSAWDSGYTF. CDR3 in DNA: TGTGCCAGCAGCGCCTGGGACTCTGGCTACACCTTC.

This rearrangement joins TRBV2 to TRBJ1-5; D ambiguous. The CDR3 spans 15 residues. The ends were cut back, 2 bases at V and 7 bases at J, with 15 bases in the middle. Germline-derived CDR1 and CDR2 are SNHLY and FYNNEI. The CDR3 sequence: CASSEHGALEQPQHF. As DNA, the CDR3 is TGTGCCAGCAGTGAACATGGCGCCCTAGAGCAGCCCCAGCATTTT.

The chain is built from TRBV9 and TRBJ2-7; D perhaps matches TRBD2 (5 bases). Germline V lookup: CDR1 SGDLS, CDR2 YYNGEE. The CDR3 is 14 residues long. The V end lost 2 bases, the J end lost 3 bases, and 12 bases lay between the germline ends. CDR3 in amino acids: CASSVKSEGYEQYF. CDR3 sequence (DNA): TGTGCCAGCAGCGTCAAATCAGAGGGCTACGAGCAGTACTTC. Full variable domain (rest looked up from reference TRBV9 and TRBJ2-7): DSGVTQTPKHLITATGQRVTLRCSPRSGDLSVYWYQQSLDQGLQFLIQYYNGEERAKGNILERFSAQQFPDLHSELNLSSLELGDSALYFCASSVKSEGYEQYFGPGTRLTVT.

V usage is TRBV5-1 and J usage is TRBJ2-3; 8 nucleotides line up with TRBD1. The CDR3 runs to 14 residues. J lost 6 bases, V lost 4 bases, and 7 bases had no gene match. Per germline, CDR1 SGHRS and CDR2 YFSETQ. Written as DNA, the CDR3 is TGCGCCAGCAGCACCACAGGGGGAAGGGATACGCAGTATTTT. Its protein is CASSTTGGRDTQYF.

The chain combines TRBV25-1 with TRBJ2-3; 14 bases agree with TRBD2. This CDR3 region has 15 residues. V lost 3 bases and J lost 5; bases outside the gene matches: 1. CDR1 and CDR2 from the germline V gene are MGHDK and SYGVNS. CDR3 coding DNA: TGTGCCAGCAGTGATGGGACTAGCGGGGGAGATACGCAGTATTTT. Residues: CASSDGTSGGDTQYF.

This sequence joins TRBV1 and TRBJ2-2; TRBD2, the table's D call, lacks a check against the DNA. TRBV1 is marked as a pseudogene. CDR3 length equals 21 residues. The CDR3 DNA sequence: TGCACCAGCAGCCAAGATAGGGGGACTAGCGGGAGTCAGAGGAGCGCCGGGGAGCTGTTTTTT. Its protein product is CTSSQDRGTSGSQRSAGELFF.

The chain recombines TRBV28 with TRBJ2-1, with a possible D match to TRBD2 (5 bases). Per the germline V gene, CDR1 is MDHEN and CDR2 is SYDVKM. CDR3 length: 14 residues. The V and J ends lost 3 bases and 2 bases respectively, with 8 bases between them. CDR3 nucleotides: TGTGCCAGCAGTTTCGAGGGTCCCTACAATGAGCAGTTCTTC. Its translation: CASSFEGPYNEQFF.

The rearrangement links TRBV4-1 to TRBJ1-1; 9 positions agree with TRBD1. This CDR3 spans 15 amino acids. V was pared by 4 bases and J by 4 bases, with 7 bases of the junction left unmatched. Germline CDR1 MGHRA, CDR2 YSYEKL. CDR3 in DNA: TGCGCCAGCAGCCCCCGACAGGGGGATAGCACTGAAGCTTTCTTT. As protein: CASSPRQGDSTEAFF.

This clone occurred once. V is TRBV7-8 and J is TRBJ1-1, with D possibly matching TRBD1 (5 bases). With 4 bases removed from V and 4 bases from J, the gap between germline ends came to 10 bases. Per the germline V gene, CDR1 is SGHVS and CDR2 is FQNEAQ. The CDR3 is made up of 13 amino acids. CDR3 region: CASSSVGGTEAFF. DNA of the CDR3: TGTGCCAGCAGCTCGGTCGGGGGCACTGAAGCTTTCTTT.

J is TRBJ2-7 and V is TRBV13; TRBD2 agrees at 10 bases. Germline V gene sequence: CDR1 PRHDT, CDR2 FYEKMQ (reference sequence). CDR3 size: 15 residues. CDR3 sequence: CASSLAGGTSYEQYV. CDR3 in DNA: TGTGCCAGCAGTTTAGCGGGGGGAACCTCCTACGAGCAGTACGTC.

The chain joins TRBV28 to TRBJ2-1; D perhaps matches TRBD1 (6 bases). The V gene lost 2 bases and the J gene lost 8 bases, with 19 bases spanning the gap. Germline loops: CDR1 MDHEN, CDR2 SYDVKM. There are 16 residues in the CDR3. The CDR3 DNA sequence: TGTGCCAGCAGTTTACAATTACAGCATAGGGGGTATGAGCAGTTCTTC. It codes for CASSLQLQHRGYEQFF.

This rearrangement joins TRBV7-9 to TRBJ1-4; maybe TRBD1 (6 bases). This CDR3 comprises 16 residues. Deletions cut 0 bases from V and 6 bases from J, with 14 bases between. Per the germline V gene, CDR1 is SEHNR and CDR2 is FQNEAQ (reference sequence). The CDR3: CASSLAKEGGDEKLFF. In DNA, the CDR3 is TGTGCCAGCAGCTTAGCTAAGGAAGGGGGGGATGAAAAACTGTTTTTT.

The V and J genes are TRBV15 and TRBJ2-5; a weak D match, TRBD2 (6 bases). V was pared by 5 bases and J by 5 bases, with 9 bases between. CDR1 and CDR2 from the germline V gene are LNHNV and YYDKDF (reference sequence). The CDR3 spans 12 residues. CDR3: CATSPREETQYF. As DNA, the CDR3 is TGTGCCACCAGCCCCCGGGAGGAGACCCAGTACTTC.